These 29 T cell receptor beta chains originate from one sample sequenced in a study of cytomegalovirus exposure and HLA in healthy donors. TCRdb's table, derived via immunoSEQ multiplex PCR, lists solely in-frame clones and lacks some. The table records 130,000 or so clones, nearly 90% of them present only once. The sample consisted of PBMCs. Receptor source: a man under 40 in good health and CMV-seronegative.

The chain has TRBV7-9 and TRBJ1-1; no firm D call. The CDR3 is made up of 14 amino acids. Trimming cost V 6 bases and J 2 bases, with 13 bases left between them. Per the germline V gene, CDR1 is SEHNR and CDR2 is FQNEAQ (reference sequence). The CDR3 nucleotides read TGTGCCAGCAGTCAAAGACACAGTAACACTGAAGCTTTCTTT. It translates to CASSQRHSNTEAFF.

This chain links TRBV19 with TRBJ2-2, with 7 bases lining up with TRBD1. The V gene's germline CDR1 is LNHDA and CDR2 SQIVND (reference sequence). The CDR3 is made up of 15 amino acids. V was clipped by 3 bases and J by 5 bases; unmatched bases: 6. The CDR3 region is CASSIPGQITGELFF. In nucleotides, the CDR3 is TGTGCCAGTAGTATCCCGGGACAGATAACCGGGGAGCTGTTTTTT.

The CDR3 DNA is TGTGCCAGCAGCCCACGGACAGGGGGGGGTTCACCCCTCCACTTT. Residues: CASSPRTGGGSPLHF. The V and J genes are TRBV5-4 and TRBJ1-6; the match to TRBD1 covers 10 bases. This CDR3 has 15 amino acids. The germline CDR1 and CDR2 sequences are SGHNT and YYREEE (reference sequence). V was clipped by 4 bases and J by 9 bases; unmatched bases: 7.

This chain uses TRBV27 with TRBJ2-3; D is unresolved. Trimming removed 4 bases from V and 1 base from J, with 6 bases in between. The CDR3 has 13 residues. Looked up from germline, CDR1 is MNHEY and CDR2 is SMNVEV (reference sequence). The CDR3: CASSSRGTDTQYF. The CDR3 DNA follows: TGTGCCAGCAGTTCACGGGGCACAGATACGCAGTATTTT.

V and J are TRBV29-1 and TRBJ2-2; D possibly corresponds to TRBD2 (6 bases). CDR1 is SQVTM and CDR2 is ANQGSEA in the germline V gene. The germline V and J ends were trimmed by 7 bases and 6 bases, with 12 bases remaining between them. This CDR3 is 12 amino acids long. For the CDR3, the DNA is TGCAGCGGCGGGGAGACGTCCGGGGAGCTGTTTTTT. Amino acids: CSGGETSGELFF.

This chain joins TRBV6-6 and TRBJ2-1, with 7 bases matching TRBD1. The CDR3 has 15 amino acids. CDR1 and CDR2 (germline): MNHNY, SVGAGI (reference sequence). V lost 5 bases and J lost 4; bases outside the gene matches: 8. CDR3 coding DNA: TGTGCCAGCAGTCCTCCAGGGGGATCATACAATGAGCAGTTCTTC. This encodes CASSPPGGSYNEQFF.

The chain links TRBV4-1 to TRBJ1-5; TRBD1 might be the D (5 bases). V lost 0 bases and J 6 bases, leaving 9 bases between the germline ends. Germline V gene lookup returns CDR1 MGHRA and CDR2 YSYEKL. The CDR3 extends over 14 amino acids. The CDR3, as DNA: TGCGCCAGCAGCCAAGAAGGGGTAGGTCAGCCCCAGCATTTT. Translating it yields CASSQEGVGQPQHF.

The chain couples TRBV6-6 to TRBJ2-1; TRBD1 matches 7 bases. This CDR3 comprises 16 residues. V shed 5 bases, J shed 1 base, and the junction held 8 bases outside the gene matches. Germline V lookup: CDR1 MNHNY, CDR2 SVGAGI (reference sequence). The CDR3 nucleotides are TGTGCCAGCAGTCCCACAGGGGTGTCTTCCTACAATGAGCAGTTCTTC. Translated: CASSPTGVSSYNEQFF.

The CDR3 nucleotides read TGTGCCAGCAGCTTTGCGGGGGACAACTATGGCTACACCTTC. Translated: CASSFAGDNYGYTF. The chain combines TRBV5-4 with TRBJ1-2, with a tentative D call TRBD1 (5 bases). This CDR3 is built from 14 residues. CDR1 is SGHNT and CDR2 is YYREEE in the germline V gene (reference sequence). V lost 2 bases to trimming and J lost 2 bases, with 10 bases between them. Based on the CDR3 plus reference TRBV5-4 and TRBJ1-2, the full variable domain is ETGVTQSPTHLIKTRGQQVTLRCSSQSGHNTVSWYQQALGQGPQFIFQYYREEENGRGNFPPRFSGLQFPNYSSELNVNALELDDSALYLCASSFAGDNYGYTFGSGTRLTVV.

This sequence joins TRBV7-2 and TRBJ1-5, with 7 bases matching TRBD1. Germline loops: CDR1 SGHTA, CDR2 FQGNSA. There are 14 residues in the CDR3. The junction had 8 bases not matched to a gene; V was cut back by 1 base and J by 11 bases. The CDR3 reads CASSLGQGVGAQHF. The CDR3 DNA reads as TGTGCCAGCAGCTTAGGCCAGGGGGTAGGAGCCCAGCATTTT.

CDR3 sequence reads: CASSSSQGSGSSGNTIYF. The CDR3 region has the DNA TGTGCCAGCAGCTCTTCGCAGGGCTCCGGTTCTTCTGGAAACACCATATATTTT. The J gene is TRBJ1-3, the V gene TRBV7-8, with TRBD1 as a possible D gene (5 bases). This CDR3 region has 18 residues. Germline assignment: CDR1 SGHVS and CDR2 FQNEAQ. Trimming shortened V by 4 bases and J by 1 base, and 20 bases separated the two germline ends.

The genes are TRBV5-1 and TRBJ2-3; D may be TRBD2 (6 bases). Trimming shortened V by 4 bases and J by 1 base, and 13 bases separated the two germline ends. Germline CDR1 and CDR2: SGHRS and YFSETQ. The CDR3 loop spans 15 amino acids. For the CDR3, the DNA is TGCGCCAGCAGCCCAACGGGGGTGGGCACAGATACGCAGTATTTT. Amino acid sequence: CASSPTGVGTDTQYF.

As DNA, the CDR3 is TGCGCCAGCAGCTTGGGAAACACCGGGACAGGGCCCGGCTACACCTTC. Translated, it gives CASSLGNTGTGPGYTF. The genes are TRBV5-1 and TRBJ1-2; 9 bases line up with TRBD1. The germline CDR1 and CDR2 sequences are SGHRS and YFSETQ. V dropped 0 bases and J dropped 8; count of bases not matched to a gene: 11. This CDR3 has 16 amino acids. Combining the CDR3 with reference TRBV5-1 and TRBJ1-2 gives the whole variable domain KAGVTQTPRYLIKTRGQQVTLSCSPISGHRSVSWYQQTPGQGLQFLFEYFSETQRNKGNFPGRFSGRQFSNSRSEMNVSTLELGDSALYLCASSLGNTGTGPGYTFGSGTRLTVV.

The CDR3 DNA reads TGTGCCAGCAGCGCACCGGGACAGTCCTGGGCCATTCAGTACTTC. Its translation is CASSAPGQSWAIQYF. The chain links TRBV9 to TRBJ2-4, with 7 bases aligning to TRBD1. Germline CDR1 SGDLS, CDR2 YYNGEE. Trimming at V came to 3 bases and at J to 9 bases, leaving 12 bases not matched to a gene. The length of the CDR3 is 15 residues.

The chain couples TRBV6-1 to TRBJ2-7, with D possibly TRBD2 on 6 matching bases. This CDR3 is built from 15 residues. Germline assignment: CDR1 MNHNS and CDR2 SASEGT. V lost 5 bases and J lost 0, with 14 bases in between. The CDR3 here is CASSPYPDYSYEQYF. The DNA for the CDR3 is TGTGCCAGCAGTCCATATCCGGACTACTCCTACGAGCAGTACTTC.

The CDR3 DNA is TGTGCCAGCTCCAGACAGGGGCGGAACAATGAGCAGTTCTTC. It codes for CASSRQGRNNEQFF. The rearrangement uses TRBV18 and TRBJ2-1, with TRBD1 matching over 8 bases. The CDR3 contains 14 residues. Trimming took 6 bases from V and 5 from J; bases not matched to a gene: 6. Germline CDR1 is KGHSH and CDR2 is LQKENI.

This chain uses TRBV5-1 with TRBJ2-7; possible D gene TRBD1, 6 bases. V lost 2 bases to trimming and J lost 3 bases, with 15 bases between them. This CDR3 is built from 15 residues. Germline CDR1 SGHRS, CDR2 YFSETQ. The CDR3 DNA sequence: TGCGCCAGCAGCTTAGCAACTCTGACAGGCTACGAGCAGTACTTC. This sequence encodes CASSLATLTGYEQYF.

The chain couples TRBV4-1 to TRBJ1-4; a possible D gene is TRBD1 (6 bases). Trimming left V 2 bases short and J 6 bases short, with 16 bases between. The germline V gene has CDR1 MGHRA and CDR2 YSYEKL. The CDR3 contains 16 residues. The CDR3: CASSQRGGVLDEKLFF. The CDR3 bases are TGCGCCAGCAGCCAAAGAGGGGGAGTTCTGGATGAAAAACTGTTTTTT.

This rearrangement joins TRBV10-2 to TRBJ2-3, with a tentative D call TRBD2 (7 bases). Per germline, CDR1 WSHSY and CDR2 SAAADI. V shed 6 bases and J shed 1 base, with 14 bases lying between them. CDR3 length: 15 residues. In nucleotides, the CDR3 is TGCGCCAGCAGGGACCGGGGGGCGGGCACAGATACGCAGTATTTT. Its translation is CASRDRGAGTDTQYF.

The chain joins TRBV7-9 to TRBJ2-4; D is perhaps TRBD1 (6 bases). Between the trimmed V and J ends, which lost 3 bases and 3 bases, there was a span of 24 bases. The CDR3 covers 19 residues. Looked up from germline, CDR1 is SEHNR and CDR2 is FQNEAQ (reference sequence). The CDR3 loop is CASSLEAGDVGLGKNIQYF. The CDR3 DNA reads TGTGCCAGCAGCTTGGAGGCAGGGGACGTTGGCCTAGGCAAAAACATTCAGTACTTC.

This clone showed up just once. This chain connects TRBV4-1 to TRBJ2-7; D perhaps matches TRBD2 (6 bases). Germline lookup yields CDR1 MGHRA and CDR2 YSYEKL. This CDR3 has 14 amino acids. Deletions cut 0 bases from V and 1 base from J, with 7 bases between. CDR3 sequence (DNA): TGCGCCAGCAGCCAAGAGGGGGGATCCTACGAGCAGTACTTC. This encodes CASSQEGGSYEQYF.

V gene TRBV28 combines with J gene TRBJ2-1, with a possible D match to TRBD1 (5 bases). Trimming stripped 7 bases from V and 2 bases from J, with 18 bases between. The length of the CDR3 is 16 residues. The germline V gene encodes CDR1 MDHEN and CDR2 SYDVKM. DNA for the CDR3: TGTGCCAGCACCTCCCCCCAAGGGGAAACCTACAATGAGCAGTTCTTC. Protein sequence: CASTSPQGETYNEQFF. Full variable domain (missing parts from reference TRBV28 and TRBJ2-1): DVKVTQSSRYLVKRTGEKVFLECVQDMDHENMFWYRQDPGLGLRLIYFSYDVKMKEKGDIPEGYSVSREKKERFSLILESASTNQTSMYLCASTSPQGETYNEQFFGPGTRLTVL.

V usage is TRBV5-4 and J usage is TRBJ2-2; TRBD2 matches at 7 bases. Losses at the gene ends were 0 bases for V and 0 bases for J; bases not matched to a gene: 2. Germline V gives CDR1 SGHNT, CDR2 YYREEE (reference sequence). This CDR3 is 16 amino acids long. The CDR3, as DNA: TGTGCCAGCAGCTTGGAGGCGGGGGCGAACACCGGGGAGCTGTTTTTT. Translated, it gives CASSLEAGANTGELFF.

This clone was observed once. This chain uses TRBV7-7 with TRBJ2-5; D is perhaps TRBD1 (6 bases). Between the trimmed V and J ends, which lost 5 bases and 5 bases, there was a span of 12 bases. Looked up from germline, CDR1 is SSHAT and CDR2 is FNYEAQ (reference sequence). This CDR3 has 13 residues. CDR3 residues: CASSGDIGETQYF. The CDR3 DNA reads TGTGCCAGCAGCGGGGACATCGGGGAGACCCAGTACTTC.

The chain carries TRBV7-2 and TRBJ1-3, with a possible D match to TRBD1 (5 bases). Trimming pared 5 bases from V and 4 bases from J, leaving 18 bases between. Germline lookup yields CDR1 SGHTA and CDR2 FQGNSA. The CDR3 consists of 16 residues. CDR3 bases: TGTGCCAGCAGCCTTGGGGGGAGTTCAGGCGGAAACACCATATATTTT. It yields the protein CASSLGGSSGGNTIYF.

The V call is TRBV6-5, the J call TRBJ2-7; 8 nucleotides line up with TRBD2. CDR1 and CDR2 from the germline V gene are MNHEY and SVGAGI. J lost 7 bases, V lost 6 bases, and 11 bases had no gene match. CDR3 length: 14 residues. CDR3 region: CASSRTGGPREQYF. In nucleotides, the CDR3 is TGTGCCAGCAGCCGCACGGGGGGGCCTAGAGAGCAGTACTTC.

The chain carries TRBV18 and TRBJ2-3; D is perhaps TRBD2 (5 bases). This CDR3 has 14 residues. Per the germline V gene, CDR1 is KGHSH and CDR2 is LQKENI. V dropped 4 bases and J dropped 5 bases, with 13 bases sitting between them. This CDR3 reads CASSLGESGDTQYF. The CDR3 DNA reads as TGTGCCAGCTCACTTGGGGAGTCGGGAGATACGCAGTATTTT.

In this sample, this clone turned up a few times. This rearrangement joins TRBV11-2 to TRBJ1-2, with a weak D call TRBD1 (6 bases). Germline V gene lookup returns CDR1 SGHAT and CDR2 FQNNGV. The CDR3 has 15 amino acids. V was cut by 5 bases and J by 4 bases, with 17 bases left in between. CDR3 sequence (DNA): TGTGCCAGCAGCACCTCAGGGGCCCCGGGCTATGGCTACACCTTC. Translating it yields CASSTSGAPGYGYTF.

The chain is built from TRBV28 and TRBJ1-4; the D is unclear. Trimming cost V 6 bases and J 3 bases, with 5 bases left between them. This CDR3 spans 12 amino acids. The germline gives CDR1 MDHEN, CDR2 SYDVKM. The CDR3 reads CASSLPNEKLFF. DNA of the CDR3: TGTGCCAGCAGCCTTCCTAATGAAAAACTGTTTTTT.